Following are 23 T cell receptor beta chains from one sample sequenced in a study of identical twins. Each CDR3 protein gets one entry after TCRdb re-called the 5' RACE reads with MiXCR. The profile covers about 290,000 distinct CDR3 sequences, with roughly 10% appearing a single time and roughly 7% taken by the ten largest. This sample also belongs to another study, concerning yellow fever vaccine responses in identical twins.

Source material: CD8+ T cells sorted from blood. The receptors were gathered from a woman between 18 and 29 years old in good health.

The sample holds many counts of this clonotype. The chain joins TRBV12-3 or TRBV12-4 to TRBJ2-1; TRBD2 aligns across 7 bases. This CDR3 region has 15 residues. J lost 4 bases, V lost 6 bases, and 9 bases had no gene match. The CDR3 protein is CASREPGLPYNEQFF. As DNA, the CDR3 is TGTGCCAGCAGAGAACCGGGACTACCATACAATGAGCAGTTCTTC.

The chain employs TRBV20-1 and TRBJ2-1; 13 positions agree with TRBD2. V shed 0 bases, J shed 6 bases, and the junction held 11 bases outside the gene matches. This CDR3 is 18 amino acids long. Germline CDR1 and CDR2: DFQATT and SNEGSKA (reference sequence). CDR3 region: CSARDILAGGALINEQFF. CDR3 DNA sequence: TGCAGTGCTAGAGACATACTAGCGGGAGGGGCTCTGATCAATGAGCAGTTCTTC.

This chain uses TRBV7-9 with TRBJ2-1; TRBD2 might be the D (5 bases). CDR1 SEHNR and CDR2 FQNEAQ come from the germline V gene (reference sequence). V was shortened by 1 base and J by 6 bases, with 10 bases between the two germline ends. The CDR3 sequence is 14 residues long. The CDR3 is CASSLGAAGNEQFF. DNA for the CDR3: TGTGCCAGCAGCTTAGGGGCGGCGGGCAATGAGCAGTTCTTC. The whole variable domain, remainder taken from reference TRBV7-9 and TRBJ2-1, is DTGVSQNPRHKITKRGQNVTFRCDPISEHNRLYWYRQTLGQGPEFLTYFQNEAQLEKSRLLSDRFSAERPKGSFSTLEIQRTEQGDSAMYLCASSLGAAGNEQFFGPGTRLTVL.

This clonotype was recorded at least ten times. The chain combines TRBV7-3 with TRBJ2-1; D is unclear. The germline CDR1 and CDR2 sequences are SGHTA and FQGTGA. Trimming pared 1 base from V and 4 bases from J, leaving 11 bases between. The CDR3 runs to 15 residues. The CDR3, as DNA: TGTGCCAGCAGCTTAAGCGTTGGGGTTTACAATGAGCAGTTCTTC. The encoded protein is CASSLSVGVYNEQFF.

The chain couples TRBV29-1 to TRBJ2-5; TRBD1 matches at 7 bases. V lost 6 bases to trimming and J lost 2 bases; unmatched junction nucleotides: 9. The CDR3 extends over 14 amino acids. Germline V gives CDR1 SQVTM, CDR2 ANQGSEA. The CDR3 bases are TGCAGCGTCGACCCCGGGACAGAGCAAGAGACCCAGTACTTC. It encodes CSVDPGTEQETQYF.

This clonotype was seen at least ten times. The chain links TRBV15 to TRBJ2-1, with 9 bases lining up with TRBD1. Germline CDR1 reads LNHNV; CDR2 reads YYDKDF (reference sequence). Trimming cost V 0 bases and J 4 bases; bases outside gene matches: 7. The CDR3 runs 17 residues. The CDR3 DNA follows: TGTGCCACCAGCAGAGACGGTGACGGGACAGGGTACAATGAGCAGTTCTTC. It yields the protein CATSRDGDGTGYNEQFF.

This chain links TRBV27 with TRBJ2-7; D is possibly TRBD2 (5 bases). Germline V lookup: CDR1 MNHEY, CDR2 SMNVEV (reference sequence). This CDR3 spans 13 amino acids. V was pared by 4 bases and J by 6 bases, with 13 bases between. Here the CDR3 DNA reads TGTGCCAGCAGTTACGGAGGTTTTCTCGAGCAGTACTTC. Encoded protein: CASSYGGFLEQYF.

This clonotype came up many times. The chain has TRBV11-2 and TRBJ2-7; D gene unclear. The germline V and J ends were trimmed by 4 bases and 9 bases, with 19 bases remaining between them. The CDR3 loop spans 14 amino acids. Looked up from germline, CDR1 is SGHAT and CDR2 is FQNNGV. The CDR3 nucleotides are TGTGCCAGCAGCTACGACGCCGGCAGCAGAGGGCAGTACTTC. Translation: CASSYDAGSRGQYF.

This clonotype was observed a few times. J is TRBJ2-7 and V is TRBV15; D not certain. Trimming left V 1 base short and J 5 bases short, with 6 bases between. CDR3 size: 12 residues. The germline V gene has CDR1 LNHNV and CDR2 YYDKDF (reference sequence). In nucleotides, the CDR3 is TGTGCCACCAGCAGAGTAATAAACGAGCAGTACTTC. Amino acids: CATSRVINEQYF.

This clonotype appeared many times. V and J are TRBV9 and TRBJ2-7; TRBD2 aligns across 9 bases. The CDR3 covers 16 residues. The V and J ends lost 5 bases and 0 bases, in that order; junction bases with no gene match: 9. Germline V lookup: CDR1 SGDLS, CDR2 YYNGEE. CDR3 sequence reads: CASSPHSGGLSYEQYF. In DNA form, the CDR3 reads TGTGCCAGCAGTCCACACAGCGGGGGGCTCTCCTACGAGCAGTACTTC.

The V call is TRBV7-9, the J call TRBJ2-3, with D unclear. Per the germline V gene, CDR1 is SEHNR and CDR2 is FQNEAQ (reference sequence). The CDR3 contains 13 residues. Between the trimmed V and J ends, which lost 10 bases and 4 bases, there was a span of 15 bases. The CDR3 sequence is CATTALSPDTQYF. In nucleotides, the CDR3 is TGTGCCACTACGGCTCTTTCCCCAGATACGCAGTATTTT.

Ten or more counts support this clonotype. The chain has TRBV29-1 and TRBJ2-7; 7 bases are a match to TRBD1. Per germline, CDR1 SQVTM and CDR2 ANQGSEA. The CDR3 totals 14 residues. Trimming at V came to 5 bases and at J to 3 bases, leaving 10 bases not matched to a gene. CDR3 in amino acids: CSVRGGDLDYEQYF. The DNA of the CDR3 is TGCAGCGTTCGAGGGGGCGATCTGGACTACGAGCAGTACTTC.

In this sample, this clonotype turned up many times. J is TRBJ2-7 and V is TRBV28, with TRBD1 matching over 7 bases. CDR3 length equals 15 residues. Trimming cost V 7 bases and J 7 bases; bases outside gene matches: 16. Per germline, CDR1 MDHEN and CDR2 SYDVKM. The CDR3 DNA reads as TGTGCCAGCACCCTTGCCCTGACAGGGCCTATGGAGCAGTACTTC. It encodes CASTLALTGPMEQYF.

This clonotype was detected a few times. In nucleotides, the CDR3 is TGTGCCAGCAGTGAATCAGGGTCGGGTAACACCATATATTTT. Protein sequence: CASSESGSGNTIYF. The J gene is TRBJ1-3, the V gene TRBV2; weak D call: TRBD1 (5 bases). The CDR3 runs 14 residues. Germline CDR1 is SNHLY and CDR2 is FYNNEI. Deletions cut 2 bases from V and 7 bases from J, with 12 bases between.

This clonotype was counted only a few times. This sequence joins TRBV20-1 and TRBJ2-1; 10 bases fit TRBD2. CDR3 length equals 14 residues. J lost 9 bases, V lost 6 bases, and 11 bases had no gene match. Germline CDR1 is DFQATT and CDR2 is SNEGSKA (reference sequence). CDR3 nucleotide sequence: TGCAGTGCATGGGGCCAGCGGGGGGGCTCTGAGCAGTTCTTC. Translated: CSAWGQRGGSEQFF.

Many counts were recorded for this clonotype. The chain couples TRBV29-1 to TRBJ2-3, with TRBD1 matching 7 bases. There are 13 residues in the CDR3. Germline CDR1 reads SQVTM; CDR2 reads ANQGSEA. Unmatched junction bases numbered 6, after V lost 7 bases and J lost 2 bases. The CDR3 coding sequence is TGCAGCGGGGACAGCGATGACACAGATACGCAGTATTTT. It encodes CSGDSDDTDTQYF.

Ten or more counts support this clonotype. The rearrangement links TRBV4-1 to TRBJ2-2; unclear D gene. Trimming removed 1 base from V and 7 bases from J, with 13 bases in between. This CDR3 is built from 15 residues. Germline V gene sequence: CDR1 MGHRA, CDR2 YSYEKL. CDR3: CASSQAPGRIGELFF. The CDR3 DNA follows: TGCGCCAGCAGCCAAGCCCCCGGCAGGATCGGGGAGCTGTTTTTT.

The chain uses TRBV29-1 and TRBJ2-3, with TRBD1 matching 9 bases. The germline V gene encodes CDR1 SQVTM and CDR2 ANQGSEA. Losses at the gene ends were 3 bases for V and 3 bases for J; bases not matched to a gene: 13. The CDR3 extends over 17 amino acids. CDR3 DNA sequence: TGCAGCGTTGAGGCGTATGGTAACAGGGGGCAGACAGATACGCAGTATTTT. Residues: CSVEAYGNRGQTDTQYF.

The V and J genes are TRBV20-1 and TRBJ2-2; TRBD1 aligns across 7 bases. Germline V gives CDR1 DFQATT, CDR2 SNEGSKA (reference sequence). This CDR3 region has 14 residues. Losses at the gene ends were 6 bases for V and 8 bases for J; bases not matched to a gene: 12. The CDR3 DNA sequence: TGCAGTGCCATCCGGGACAGATCTTCTGGGGAGCTGTTTTTT. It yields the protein CSAIRDRSSGELFF.

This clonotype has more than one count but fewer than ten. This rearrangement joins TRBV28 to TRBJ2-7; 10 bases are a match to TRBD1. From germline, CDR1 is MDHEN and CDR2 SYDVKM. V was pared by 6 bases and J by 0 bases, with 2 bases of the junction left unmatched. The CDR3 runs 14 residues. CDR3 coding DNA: TGTGCCAGCAGGGACAGGGGGAGCTCCTACGAGCAGTACTTC. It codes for CASRDRGSSYEQYF.

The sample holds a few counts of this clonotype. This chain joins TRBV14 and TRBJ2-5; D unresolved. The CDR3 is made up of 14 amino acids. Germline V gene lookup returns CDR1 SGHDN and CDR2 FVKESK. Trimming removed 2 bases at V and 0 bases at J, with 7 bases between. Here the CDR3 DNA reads TGTGCCAGCAGCCAAACGCAGTACCAAGAGACCCAGTACTTC. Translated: CASSQTQYQETQYF.

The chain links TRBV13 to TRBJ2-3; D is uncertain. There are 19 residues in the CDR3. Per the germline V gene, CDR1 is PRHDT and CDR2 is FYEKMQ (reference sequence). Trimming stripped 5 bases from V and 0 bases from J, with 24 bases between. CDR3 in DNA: TGTGCCAGCAGCGCGAAAAGCGTGGGCGCAATAACTAGCACAGATACGCAGTATTTT. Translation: CASSAKSVGAITSTDTQYF.

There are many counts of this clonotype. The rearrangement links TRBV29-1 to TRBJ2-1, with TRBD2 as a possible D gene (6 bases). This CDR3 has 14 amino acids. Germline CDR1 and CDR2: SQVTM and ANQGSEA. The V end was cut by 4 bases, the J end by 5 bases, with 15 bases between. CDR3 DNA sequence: TGCAGCGTTGGAAGTCTAGCGACCCACAATGAGCAGTTCTTC. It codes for CSVGSLATHNEQFF.